Included here is one T cell receptor (beta chain) sequence, with context. The sample comes from a study of blood T cell repertoires in COVID-19. From germline, CDR1 is SGDLS and CDR2 YYNGEE. Trimming left V 0 bases short and J 1 base short, with 9 bases between. The CDR3 loop spans 15 amino acids. Generated by immunoSEQ multiplex PCR, the TCRdb table keeps only in-frame clones and is missing some. The table includes about 59,000 clones, 90% detected once. The source is a man aged 80 or over with acute or convalescent COVID-19. The sample comprised peripheral blood. The V and J genes are TRBV9 and TRBJ2-3; D remains unclear. In nucleotides, the CDR3 is TGTGCCAGCAGCGTAGGCCCCGAGGGCACAGATACGCAGTATTTT. Its translation is CASSVGPEGTDTQYF.